The 30 T cell receptor beta chains below all came from one sample that was sequenced in a study of CD8 T cells in ankylosing spondylitis. TCRdb re-analysed the 5' RACE reads in MiXCR, keeping a single row per CDR3 protein. Among about 230,000 distinct CDR3 sequences listed, 8% to 9% were seen once. The sequenced material came from blood, either unsorted or a sorted T cell fraction (not recorded which). Receptors were obtained from a female donor with ankylosing spondylitis or in good health (not recorded which).

This chain uses TRBV11-1 with TRBJ2-7; the match to TRBD2 covers 12 bases. The trim removed 10 bases at V and 1 base at J, leaving 2 bases unmatched. CDR1 SGHAT and CDR2 FQDESV come from the germline V gene (reference sequence). This CDR3 has 13 residues. CDR3 sequence: CATGLAGSYEQYF. CDR3 nucleotide sequence: TGTGCCACCGGACTAGCGGGATCCTACGAGCAGTACTTC.

This clonotype appeared many times. The chain links TRBV7-8 to TRBJ2-7; 10 positions match TRBD1. CDR1 and CDR2 from the germline V gene are SGHVS and FQNEAQ. J was trimmed by 4 bases and V by 1 base; bases with no gene match: 4. This CDR3 is 15 amino acids long. The chain's CDR3 is CASSLGGQGLYEQYF. In nucleotides, the CDR3 is TGTGCCAGCAGCTTAGGGGGACAGGGGTTGTACGAGCAGTACTTC.

This clonotype has a count of ten or more. V and J are TRBV12-3 or TRBV12-4 and TRBJ2-3; D not resolved. The CDR3 runs 15 residues. V dropped 5 bases and J dropped 0 bases, with 12 bases sitting between them. CDR3 in amino acids: CASSSFSTSTDTQYF. DNA for the CDR3: TGTGCCAGCAGTAGTTTCAGTACTAGCACAGATACGCAGTATTTT.

This clonotype was seen repeatedly, ten times or more. This chain connects TRBV7-6 to TRBJ2-7, with D uncertain. Deletions cut 1 base from V and 2 bases from J, with 6 bases between. Per the germline V gene, CDR1 is SGHVS and CDR2 is FNYEAQ. CDR3 length: 13 residues. The CDR3 sequence: CASSLDTTYEQYF. CDR3 in DNA: TGTGCCAGCAGCTTAGATACCACCTACGAGCAGTACTTC.

This clonotype was recorded many times. This chain uses TRBV30 with TRBJ1-1; D call uncertain. Germline-derived CDR1 and CDR2 are GTSNPN and SVGIG (reference sequence). Trimming pared 3 bases from V and 2 bases from J, leaving 10 bases between. This CDR3 region has 13 residues. CDR3 DNA: TGTGCCTGGAGGGTACAGATCAACACTGAAGCTTTCTTT. Translated: CAWRVQINTEAFF.

This clonotype was seen repeatedly, ten times or more. This chain joins TRBV6-2 or TRBV6-3 and TRBJ1-2; D possibly corresponds to TRBD1 (6 bases). V lost 7 bases to trimming and J lost 5 bases, with 14 bases between them. CDR1 is MNHEY, CDR2 SVGEGT, per germline. The CDR3 spans 13 residues. Here the CDR3 reads CASTDQGYYGYTF. CDR3 DNA: TGTGCCAGCACCGACCAGGGGTATTATGGCTACACCTTC.

This clonotype came up many times. This chain uses TRBV30 with TRBJ1-2; D gene ambiguous. The CDR3 totals 11 residues. Trimming cost V 0 bases and J 4 bases, with 3 bases left between them. CDR1 GTSNPN and CDR2 SVGIG come from the germline V gene (reference sequence). CDR3 residues: CAWSVGYGYTF. The CDR3, as DNA: TGTGCCTGGAGTGTTGGCTATGGCTACACCTTC.

Many counts were recorded for this clonotype. This rearrangement joins TRBV5-1 to TRBJ2-3, with 10 bases matching TRBD2. Per the germline V gene, CDR1 is SGHRS and CDR2 is YFSETQ. Trimming took 4 bases from V and 2 from J; bases not matched to a gene: 7. The CDR3 spans 16 residues. The CDR3 loop is CASSPGLAMDTDTQYF. CDR3 DNA: TGCGCCAGCAGCCCGGGACTAGCGATGGACACAGATACGCAGTATTTT.

This clonotype was seen repeatedly, ten times or more. The genes are TRBV20-1 and TRBJ2-7; TRBD2 agrees at 7 bases. Germline CDR1 and CDR2: DFQATT and SNEGSKA (reference sequence). J gave up 9 bases and V 3 bases, and 11 bases lay outside the gene matches. CDR3 length: 13 amino acids. The CDR3 is CSARFLAASGQYF. CDR3 nucleotide sequence: TGCAGTGCTAGGTTCCTAGCAGCTAGCGGGCAGTACTTC.

There are many counts of this clonotype. This chain uses TRBV2 with TRBJ2-2; D may be TRBD1 or TRBD2 (6 bases each). This CDR3 comprises 15 residues. The V gene lost 7 bases and the J gene lost 2 bases, with 14 bases spanning the gap. Per germline, CDR1 SNHLY and CDR2 FYNNEI. CDR3 region: CASKEGTINTGELFF. In DNA form, the CDR3 reads TGTGCCAGCAAGGAGGGGACAATTAACACCGGGGAGCTGTTTTTT.

This clonotype appeared many times. The CDR3 is CASGVQGDYEQYF. DNA for the CDR3: TGTGCCAGCGGGGTACAAGGGGACTACGAGCAGTACTTC. V is TRBV6-6 and J is TRBJ2-7; possibly TRBD1 for D (5 bases). The V end was cut by 8 bases, the J end by 3 bases, with 14 bases between. The germline CDR1 and CDR2 sequences are MNHNY and SVGAGI (reference sequence). CDR3 length: 13 residues.

Ten or more counts support this clonotype. V gene TRBV30 combines with J gene TRBJ1-2; D call uncertain. The CDR3 sequence is 13 residues long. Germline-derived CDR1 and CDR2 are GTSNPN and SVGIG (reference sequence). V lost 3 bases and J 6 bases, leaving 14 bases between the germline ends. The CDR3, as DNA: TGTGCCTGGAGGAGAAAGACGGAAGATGGCTACACCTTC. It yields the protein CAWRRKTEDGYTF.

This clonotype was detected ten times or more. The chain recombines TRBV7-8 with TRBJ2-5; D remains unclear. CDR1 and CDR2 (germline): SGHVS, FQNEAQ. CDR3 length: 14 amino acids. Trimming cost V 1 base and J 2 bases, with 8 bases left between them. The CDR3 coding sequence is TGTGCCAGCAGCTTAGTTGGTATACAAGAGACCCAGTACTTC. It is translated as CASSLVGIQETQYF.

The chain has TRBV6-1 and TRBJ2-3; 14 nucleotides line up with TRBD2. V dropped 5 bases and J dropped 6; count of bases not matched to a gene: 7. The CDR3 is 16 amino acids. The germline V gene encodes CDR1 MNHNS and CDR2 SASEGT. CDR3 protein: CASSRLAGGPGDTQYF. The CDR3 nucleotides are TGTGCCAGCAGTAGACTAGCGGGAGGGCCGGGGGATACGCAGTATTTT.

This clonotype was seen at least ten times. The rearrangement joins TRBV11-2 to TRBJ2-1; 10 bases align to TRBD2. Germline CDR1 reads SGHAT; CDR2 reads FQNNGV. The CDR3 runs 15 residues. V was clipped by 6 bases and J by 4 bases; unmatched bases: 6. This CDR3 reads CASRTLAGAYNEQFF. The DNA of the CDR3 is TGTGCCAGCAGGACTCTAGCGGGAGCTTACAATGAGCAGTTCTTC. Combining the CDR3 with reference TRBV11-2 and TRBJ2-1 gives the whole variable domain EAGVAQSPRYKIIEKRQSVAFWCNPISGHATLYWYQQILGQGPKLLIQFQNNGVVDDSQLPKDRFSAERLKGVDSTLKIQPAKLEDSAVYLCASRTLAGAYNEQFFGPGTRLTVL.

In this sample, this clonotype turned up many times. This sequence joins TRBV7-2 and TRBJ2-7, with no clear D. The CDR3 contains 13 residues. V was shortened by 3 bases and J by 2 bases, with 8 bases between the two germline ends. Germline values: CDR1 SGHTA, CDR2 FQGNSA. The CDR3 is CASSLPETYEQYF. Here the CDR3 DNA reads TGTGCCAGCAGCTTGCCGGAGACCTACGAGCAGTACTTC. The full variable domain, its missing parts supplied by reference TRBV7-2 and TRBJ2-7, is GAGVSQSPSNKVTEKGKDVELRCDPISGHTALYWYRQSLGQGLEFLIYFQGNSAPDKSGLPSDRFSAERTGGSVSTLTIQRTQQEDSAVYLCASSLPETYEQYFGPGTRLTVT.

This clonotype was picked up many times. The V and J genes are TRBV5-1 and TRBJ2-3; 8 positions agree with TRBD1. This CDR3 has 14 amino acids. V shed 3 bases and J 5 bases; nucleotides not matched to a gene: 5. The germline V gene has CDR1 SGHRS and CDR2 YFSETQ. The CDR3 DNA follows: TGCGCCAGCAGCTGGGACAGGAAGGGAGATACGCAGTATTTT. It codes for CASSWDRKGDTQYF.

This clonotype was observed at least ten times. The chain couples TRBV2 to TRBJ2-7; 7 positions match TRBD2. CDR1 is SNHLY, CDR2 FYNNEI, per germline. The V gene end was trimmed by 7 bases and the J gene end by 6 bases; junction bases not matched to a gene: 15. This CDR3 has 15 residues. The CDR3 DNA reads TGTGCCAGCACTGATCCTAGCGGCGGCACGTTCGAGCAGTACTTC. Protein: CASTDPSGGTFEQYF.

This clonotype was seen at least ten times. The chain couples TRBV7-8 to TRBJ1-1; TRBD1 might be the D (5 bases). Trimming left V 2 bases short and J 0 bases short, with 10 bases between. The CDR3 spans 15 residues. Germline V CDR1 and CDR2: SGHVS, FQNEAQ. Here the CDR3 reads CASSLIWGMNTEAFF. As DNA, the CDR3 is TGTGCCAGCAGCTTAATTTGGGGCATGAACACTGAAGCTTTCTTT.

This clonotype was seen more than once but under ten times. The V and J genes are TRBV7-9 and TRBJ2-2, with a weak D call TRBD2 (6 bases). V was shortened by 11 bases and J by 4 bases, with 14 bases between the two germline ends. The CDR3 extends over 13 amino acids. CDR1 is SEHNR and CDR2 is FQNEAQ in the germline V gene (reference sequence). The CDR3 protein is CAGEEGFTGELFF. The CDR3 region has the DNA TGTGCCGGCGAGGAGGGGTTCACCGGGGAGCTGTTTTTT.

In this sample, this clonotype turned up many times. The rearrangement uses TRBV3-1 and TRBJ2-3, with 9 bases fitting TRBD2. Germline V gene data show CDR1 as LGHDT and CDR2 as YNNKEL (reference sequence). The ends lost 4 bases at V and 2 bases at J; junction bases unmatched: 7. The CDR3 loop spans 16 amino acids. The CDR3: CASSPGRGRDTDTQYF. CDR3 bases: TGTGCCAGCAGCCCCGGACGCGGGAGGGACACAGATACGCAGTATTTT.

This clonotype was picked up many times. V is TRBV5-5 and J is TRBJ2-1; D is uncertain. The CDR3 contains 15 residues. Trimming took 2 bases from V and 2 from J, leaving 11 bases between them. Germline V gene lookup returns CDR1 SGHKS and CDR2 YYEKEE (reference sequence). CDR3 residues: CASSFERPTYNEQFF. As DNA, the CDR3 is TGTGCCAGCAGCTTTGAACGCCCTACCTACAATGAGCAGTTCTTC.

This clonotype was seen at least ten times. The J gene is TRBJ1-1, the V gene TRBV6-5; D call uncertain. There are 12 residues in the CDR3. The germline gives CDR1 MNHEY, CDR2 SVGAGI. V lost 6 bases to trimming and J lost 7 bases, with 12 bases between them. The CDR3, as DNA: TGTGCCAGCAGCTCCCGACGGTTTGAAGCTTTCTTT. Translation: CASSSRRFEAFF.

On this clonotype: A single base separates this from a much larger clone, so it may be a read error. The V and J genes are TRBV11-1 and TRBJ2-1, with D possibly matching TRBD1 (6 bases). CDR1 and CDR2 (germline): SGHAT, FQDESV (reference sequence). CDR3 size: 15 residues. The CDR3 protein is CARSLGTSSYNEQFF. The CDR3 DNA sequence: TGTGCCCGCAGCTTAGGGACAAGCTCCTACAATGAGCAGTTCTTC.

At least ten counts were recorded for this clonotype. V is TRBV5-1 and J is TRBJ2-7; TRBD1 aligns across 7 bases. The trim removed 4 bases at V and 5 bases at J, leaving 3 bases unmatched. Germline V gives CDR1 SGHRS, CDR2 YFSETQ. The CDR3 length is 12 residues. As DNA, the CDR3 is TGCGCCAGCAGCAAGGGGACAGACGAGCAGTACTTC. Translation: CASSKGTDEQYF.

Many counts were recorded for this clonotype. The chain carries TRBV20-1 and TRBJ2-7; 10 positions match TRBD1. Per the germline V gene, CDR1 is DFQATT and CDR2 is SNEGSKA (reference sequence). Trimming took 2 bases from V and 5 from J; bases not matched to a gene: 6. This CDR3 is built from 14 residues. The CDR3 coding sequence is TGCAGTGCTAGACCCGGGACAGGGGAGGACGAGCAGTACTTC. Residues: CSARPGTGEDEQYF.

Concerning this clonotype: Since a much larger clone is just one base distant, this may be a read error. The J gene is TRBJ2-1, the V gene TRBV5-4; the D is unclear. The CDR3 sequence is 14 residues long. Germline V gene data show CDR1 as SGHNT and CDR2 as YYREEE (reference sequence). CDR3 coding DNA: TGTGCCAGCAGCCCGCCCGGTAGGCACAATGGGCAGTTCTTC. It yields the protein CASSPPGRHNGQFF.

The sample holds many counts of this clonotype. The chain couples TRBV7-9 to TRBJ2-3; 8 bases are shared with TRBD2. The germline gives CDR1 SEHNR, CDR2 FQNEAQ (reference sequence). CDR3 length: 17 amino acids. Germline trimming cut 4 bases from V and 3 bases from J; bases unmatched to any gene: 12. CDR3 amino acids: CASSSPTLAGWTDTQYF. In DNA, the CDR3 is TGTGCCAGCAGCTCACCTACCCTAGCGGGTTGGACAGATACGCAGTATTTT.

This clonotype has a count of ten or more. The rearrangement uses TRBV6-2 or TRBV6-3 and TRBJ2-1; 9 bases align to TRBD2. Per the germline V gene, CDR1 is MNHEY and CDR2 is SVGEGT. CDR3 length equals 15 residues. V dropped 5 bases and J dropped 7; count of bases not matched to a gene: 9. The CDR3 loop is CASSTQREARNEQFF. DNA of the CDR3: TGTGCCAGCAGTACACAGCGGGAGGCAAGGAATGAGCAGTTCTTC.

This clonotype was detected ten times or more. V is TRBV20-1 and J is TRBJ2-1; 8 bases align to TRBD2. CDR1 is DFQATT and CDR2 is SNEGSKA in the germline V gene (reference sequence). The CDR3 runs to 17 residues. The junction had 17 bases not matched to a gene; V was cut back by 4 bases and J by 6 bases. The CDR3 DNA sequence: TGCAGTGCTACATCACCCTTCGGGAGGGCCATAGGCAATGAGCAGTTCTTC. Residues: CSATSPFGRAIGNEQFF.